Below, 18 T cell receptor beta chains from the same sample are listed, as sequenced in a study of lymphopenia after photon versus proton radiotherapy. The table came from immunoSEQ multiplex PCR; TCRdb's copy has only in-frame clones and leaves some out. The repertoire holds tens of thousands of clones, with over 75% as singletons. The sequencing here drew on peripheral blood, taken from a patient treated with proton-based radiotherapy. The origin of the receptors is a woman in her sixties or seventies with pancreatic cancer.

Here the CDR3 reads CASSLSRGRDQPQHF. As DNA, the CDR3 is TGTGCCAGCTCCCTCTCGCGGGGTAGGGATCAGCCCCAGCATTTT. The chain has TRBV18 and TRBJ1-5; no definite D call. Germline CDR1 is KGHSH and CDR2 is LQKENI. Trimming shortened V by 6 bases and J by 5 bases, and 17 bases separated the two germline ends. The CDR3 covers 15 residues.

This sequence joins TRBV29-1 and TRBJ2-5, with D maybe TRBD2 (6 bases). Trimming removed 3 bases at V and 11 bases at J, with 13 bases between. CDR1 and CDR2 from the germline V gene are SQVTM and ANQGSEA. The CDR3 covers 11 residues. The CDR3 DNA is TGCAGCGTTGAGACCGGGGGAAGACAGTACTTC. Translated, it gives CSVETGGRQYF.

The chain is built from TRBV6-5 and TRBJ2-2, with D perhaps TRBD1 (5 bases). CDR1 is MNHEY and CDR2 is SVGAGI in the germline V gene. The CDR3 consists of 15 residues. Between the trimmed V and J ends, which lost 5 bases and 2 bases, there was a span of 12 bases. Here the CDR3 DNA reads TGTGCCAGCAGTCGAGGTGGGGCAAACACCGGGGAGCTGTTTTTT. Protein product: CASSRGGANTGELFF.

V usage is TRBV25-1 and J usage is TRBJ2-1, with TRBD2 as a possible D gene (7 bases). V was cut by 7 bases and J by 6 bases, with 19 bases left in between. Germline loops: CDR1 MGHDK, CDR2 SYGVNS. This CDR3 spans 15 amino acids. The CDR3 DNA reads as TGTGCCAGCAATGCCTTTAGGGGGGGCTCCAATGAGCAGTTCTTC. It translates to CASNAFRGGSNEQFF.

The V and J genes are TRBV14 and TRBJ1-1; D is ambiguous. V was pared by 0 bases and J by 11 bases, with 13 bases between. Germline CDR1 reads SGHDN; CDR2 reads FVKESK. The CDR3 covers 13 residues. CDR3 residues: CASSQDARARAFF. The CDR3 nucleotides are TGTGCCAGCAGCCAAGATGCAAGAGCGAGGGCTTTCTTT.

This chain uses TRBV2 with TRBJ2-1; 9 bases are a match to TRBD2. The germline gives CDR1 SNHLY, CDR2 FYNNEI. CDR3 length: 13 residues. The ends lost 7 bases at V and 8 bases at J; junction bases unmatched: 6. Here the CDR3 reads CASIAGGPHEQFF. The CDR3 bases are TGTGCCAGCATCGCGGGAGGGCCGCATGAGCAGTTCTTC.

The rearrangement uses TRBV27 and TRBJ2-2; D not certain. Trimming shortened V by 0 bases and J by 1 base, and 6 bases separated the two germline ends. The CDR3 covers 15 residues. In germline, CDR1 is MNHEY, CDR2 SMNVEV (reference sequence). Here the CDR3 reads CASSLSGRNTGELFF. Here the CDR3 DNA reads TGTGCCAGCAGTTTATCGGGCAGGAACACCGGGGAGCTGTTTTTT.

The J gene is TRBJ1-1, the V gene TRBV27; D is perhaps TRBD1 (6 bases). With 6 bases removed from V and 6 bases from J, the gap between germline ends came to 11 bases. CDR1 MNHEY and CDR2 SMNVEV come from the germline V gene (reference sequence). The CDR3 covers 12 residues. The DNA for the CDR3 is TGTGCCAGCAGCAGGGGCCCAGCTGAAGCTTTCTTT. Translated: CASSRGPAEAFF.

This clone was detected once. V and J are TRBV19 and TRBJ2-5, with D perhaps assigned TRBD1 or TRBD2 (6 bases each). This CDR3 has 16 amino acids. CDR1 and CDR2 from the germline V gene are LNHDA and SQIVND (reference sequence). V gave up 3 bases and J gave up 0 bases, with 14 bases separating them. The CDR3 region is CASSIPSGGHQETQYF. The CDR3 DNA is TGTGCCAGTAGTATCCCCAGTGGGGGGCACCAAGAGACCCAGTACTTC.

The rearrangement uses TRBV7-9 and TRBJ2-3; 8 bases fit TRBD2. V lost 2 bases to trimming and J lost 0 bases; unmatched junction nucleotides: 4. The CDR3 is 16 residues long. Germline CDR1 and CDR2: SEHNR and FQNEAQ (reference sequence). CDR3 amino acids: CASSLSGRTSTDTQYF. In DNA, the CDR3 is TGTGCCAGCAGCTTAAGCGGGAGAACTAGCACAGATACGCAGTATTTT.

This clone was recorded once. The J gene is TRBJ2-1, the V gene TRBV5-4; D not certain. Looked up from germline, CDR1 is SGHNT and CDR2 is YYREEE (reference sequence). The CDR3 covers 14 residues. With 2 bases removed from V and 2 bases from J, the gap between germline ends came to 8 bases. This CDR3 is CASSLTLTYNEQFF. CDR3 DNA sequence: TGTGCCAGCAGCTTAACACTGACCTACAATGAGCAGTTCTTC.

The chain combines TRBV7-8 with TRBJ1-5; D call uncertain. Germline-derived CDR1 and CDR2 are SGHVS and FQNEAQ. Trimming took off 5 bases at V and 4 bases at J, with 9 bases between the two ends. This CDR3 contains 13 residues. The CDR3 DNA follows: TGTGCCAGCAGCGCGGGTCGTAATCAGCCCCAGCATTTT. Translation gives CASSAGRNQPQHF.

J is TRBJ1-4 and V is TRBV28; weak D call: TRBD1 (5 bases). V dropped 6 bases and J dropped 11 bases, with 13 bases sitting between them. This CDR3 spans 12 amino acids. CDR1 MDHEN and CDR2 SYDVKM come from the germline V gene. CDR3 residues: CASRLQDGKLFF. Here the CDR3 DNA reads TGTGCCAGCAGGTTACAGGACGGGAAACTGTTTTTT.

This chain uses TRBV7-9 with TRBJ2-1; D gene uncertain. Germline lookup yields CDR1 SEHNR and CDR2 FQNEAQ (reference sequence). The CDR3 spans 16 residues. V lost 2 bases and J lost 0, with 11 bases in between. The CDR3 sequence is CASSLYSLSSYNEQFF. Here the CDR3 DNA reads TGTGCCAGCAGCTTATACAGCCTGAGCTCCTACAATGAGCAGTTCTTC.

The chain uses TRBV7-6 and TRBJ2-7; D possibly corresponds to TRBD2 (6 bases). The CDR3 extends over 17 amino acids. In germline, CDR1 is SGHVS, CDR2 FNYEAQ. Trimming removed 1 base from V and 7 bases from J, with 23 bases in between. CDR3 nucleotides: TGTGCCAGCAGCTTAGATCACCCAACGGGGGAGCCGGGTGAGCAGTACTTC. This translates into CASSLDHPTGEPGEQYF.

This clone was counted only a few times. The rearrangement joins TRBV19 to TRBJ2-7; TRBD1 matches at 7 bases. The CDR3 length is 14 residues. Per the germline V gene, CDR1 is LNHDA and CDR2 is SQIVND (reference sequence). The J segment lost 1 base and the V segment lost 2 bases, leaving 2 bases of the junction unmatched. The CDR3 region is CASSINRGSYEQYF. The CDR3 DNA follows: TGTGCCAGTAGTATAAACAGGGGATCCTACGAGCAGTACTTC.

As concerns this clone: The sample contains more than one DNA sequence encoding this CDR3. This sequence joins TRBV7-9 and TRBJ1-1, with unresolved D. The germline V and J ends were trimmed by 2 bases and 6 bases, with 16 bases remaining between them. Germline-derived CDR1 and CDR2 are SEHNR and FQNEAQ (reference sequence). The length of the CDR3 is 15 residues. CDR3 sequence (DNA): TGTGCCAGCAGCTTATTTGATAGGCCCGAGGCTGAAGCTTTCTTT. Amino acid sequence: CASSLFDRPEAEAFF.

Points on this clone: The sample has other DNA sequences that encode this CDR3 too. The rearrangement uses TRBV5-1 and TRBJ1-6; TRBD1 matches 8 bases. The V and J ends lost 4 bases and 10 bases, in that order; junction bases with no gene match: 10. Germline assignment: CDR1 SGHRS and CDR2 YFSETQ. The CDR3 runs to 15 residues. CDR3 nucleotides: TGCGCCAGCAGCCCGTGGACAGGGCTGGGGTCACCCCTCCACTTT. Translation gives CASSPWTGLGSPLHF.